One sample yielded the 15 T cell receptor beta chains listed below, sequenced in a study of control samples from healthy donors and cancer patients. Assay used: immunoSEQ multiplex PCR; TCRdb lists only in-frame clones, some missing. Counted here are about 110,000 clones, 70% to 85% occurring once; the ten biggest clones make up roughly 6.5%. Sequencing was done on a sample of blood. All receptors come from a man between 18 and 29 years old in good health.

V usage is TRBV19 and J usage is TRBJ2-4; tentative D call: TRBD1 (6 bases). There are 16 residues in the CDR3. The V gene lost 6 bases and the J gene lost 0 bases, with 15 bases spanning the gap. Looked up from germline, CDR1 is LNHDA and CDR2 is SQIVND (reference sequence). CDR3 loop: CASSQSLDRAKNIQYF. The CDR3 DNA follows: TGTGCCAGTAGCCAATCACTGGACAGAGCCAAAAACATTCAGTACTTC.

Details on this clone: One end of the junction fails to match germline, which may point to a read error. The rearrangement uses TRBV7-8 and TRBJ1-2; unclear D gene. This CDR3 is built from 16 residues. Germline-derived CDR1 and CDR2 are SGHVS and FQNEAQ. The CDR3 DNA is TGTGCCAGCACCTTATGGAGCGCGGATCTTAACTATGGCTACACCTTC. Residues: CASTLWSADLNYGYTF.

V is TRBV19 and J is TRBJ1-1; D is unclear. The V end was cut by 5 bases, the J end by 0 bases, with 16 bases between. Germline loops: CDR1 LNHDA, CDR2 SQIVND (reference sequence). The CDR3 covers 16 residues. CDR3 in amino acids: CASSHPRLRVNTEAFF. The CDR3 DNA follows: TGTGCCAGTAGTCACCCCCGGCTTCGGGTGAACACTGAAGCTTTCTTT.

The chain combines TRBV28 with TRBJ1-5, with D perhaps matching TRBD1 (6 bases). The CDR3 consists of 15 residues. V lost 5 bases to trimming and J lost 2 bases, with 13 bases between them. Germline CDR1 reads MDHEN; CDR2 reads SYDVKM. CDR3 loop: CASSRTVGRNQPQHF. CDR3 in DNA: TGTGCCAGCAGTCGGACAGTAGGGCGCAATCAGCCCCAGCATTTT.

The gene calls are TRBV2 and TRBJ2-7; D is uncertain. This CDR3 has 12 residues. Germline CDR1 SNHLY, CDR2 FYNNEI. Trimming stripped 7 bases from V and 7 bases from J, with 14 bases between. CDR3 in DNA: TGTGCCAGCATCCCCCCGGTCGGGGAGCAGTACGTC. This encodes CASIPPVGEQYV.

The chain has TRBV5-6 and TRBJ2-3; D unclear. CDR3 length: 15 amino acids. CDR1 and CDR2 from the germline V gene are SGHDT and YYEEEE. V lost 4 bases to trimming and J lost 1 base, with 13 bases between them. The CDR3 spells CASSPGVAGTDTQYF. In DNA, the CDR3 is TGTGCCAGCAGCCCTGGGGTTGCCGGCACAGATACGCAGTATTTT. Full variable domain (rest looked up from reference TRBV5-6 and TRBJ2-3): DAGVTQSPTHLIKTRGQQVTLRCSPKSGHDTVSWYQQALGQGPQFIFQYYEEEERQRGNFPDRFSGHQFPNYSSELNVNALLLGDSALYLCASSPGVAGTDTQYFGPGTRLTVL.

The chain uses TRBV9 and TRBJ2-3; no firm D call. This CDR3 spans 15 amino acids. V lost 0 bases to trimming and J lost 2 bases, with 10 bases between them. Per germline, CDR1 SGDLS and CDR2 YYNGEE. The CDR3 nucleotides are TGTGCCAGCAGCGTAGAGGGCAGAAACACAGATACGCAGTATTTT. Translating it yields CASSVEGRNTDTQYF.

The rearrangement links TRBV27 to TRBJ2-7; no definite D call. CDR1 and CDR2 from the germline V gene are MNHEY and SMNVEV (reference sequence). V gave up 6 bases and J gave up 2 bases, with 11 bases separating them. This CDR3 has 13 amino acids. In DNA, the CDR3 is TGTGCCAGCAGAGCGTCAGTAACCTACGAGCAGTACTTC. Protein: CASRASVTYEQYF.

Here the CDR3 DNA reads TGTGCCAGCAGCCTGGCCGGGACGTCCACCGGGGAGCTGTTTTTT. It yields the protein CASSLAGTSTGELFF. V gene TRBV5-5 combines with J gene TRBJ2-2; either TRBD1 or TRBD2 may supply D (5 bases each). CDR3 size: 15 residues. Looked up from germline, CDR1 is SGHKS and CDR2 is YYEKEE (reference sequence). Trimming left V 4 bases short and J 4 bases short, with 14 bases between. The full variable domain, with the rest looked up from reference TRBV5-5 and TRBJ2-2, is DAGVTQSPTHLIKTRGQQVTLRCSPISGHKSVSWYQQVLGQGPQFIFQYYEKEERGRGNFPDRFSARQFPNYSSELNVNALLLGDSALYLCASSLAGTSTGELFFGEGSRLTVL.

This chain connects TRBV6-2 or TRBV6-3 to TRBJ2-7, with 11 positions matching TRBD2. The CDR3 runs to 19 residues. V was clipped by 2 bases and J by 2 bases; unmatched bases: 14. Germline V gene lookup returns CDR1 MNHEY and CDR2 SVGEGT. CDR3 nucleotides: TGTGCCAGCAGTTACCCGATACTAGCGGGGGTCCCTGTAACCTACGAGCAGTACTTC. Translated: CASSYPILAGVPVTYEQYF.

The chain is built from TRBV6-5 and TRBJ1-3; maybe TRBD1 (5 bases). Deletions cut 0 bases from V and 0 bases from J, with 9 bases between. The CDR3 is made up of 16 amino acids. Germline CDR1 MNHEY, CDR2 SVGAGI. CDR3 sequence: CASSYSGRNSGNTIYF. The CDR3 DNA reads TGTGCCAGCAGTTACTCGGGACGGAACTCTGGAAACACCATATATTTT.

This clone has a single count. The chain combines TRBV6-1 with TRBJ2-1; D possibly corresponds to TRBD2 (6 bases). The CDR3 runs to 16 residues. The V gene's germline CDR1 is MNHNS and CDR2 SASEGT. V dropped 3 bases and J dropped 1 base, with 13 bases sitting between them. The CDR3 sequence is CASSDPGRGSYNEQFF. As DNA, the CDR3 is TGTGCCAGCAGTGACCCTGGGCGGGGATCCTACAATGAGCAGTTCTTC.

V usage is TRBV19 and J usage is TRBJ1-1; no firm D call. V shed 2 bases and J shed 2 bases, with 6 bases lying between them. The CDR3 sequence is 13 residues long. The germline V gene encodes CDR1 LNHDA and CDR2 SQIVND (reference sequence). CDR3 residues: CASSIKSNTEAFF. The CDR3 DNA reads TGTGCCAGTAGTATAAAGAGTAACACTGAAGCTTTCTTT.

CDR3 sequence reads: CASSPTGYGYTF. In DNA form, the CDR3 reads TGTGCCAGCAGCCCGACAGGGTATGGCTACACCTTC. J is TRBJ1-2 and V is TRBV14; 7 bases agree with TRBD1. The CDR3 length is 12 residues. J gave up 5 bases and V 4 bases, and 1 base lay outside the gene matches. Germline V gives CDR1 SGHDN, CDR2 FVKESK.

The chain carries TRBV9 and TRBJ1-3; no reliable D call. The CDR3 extends over 15 amino acids. Deletions cut 4 bases from V and 1 base from J, with 12 bases between. Germline lookup yields CDR1 SGDLS and CDR2 YYNGEE. CDR3 DNA sequence: TGTGCCAGCAGCTTCCGACCGGCGTCTGGAAACACCATATATTTT. The encoded protein is CASSFRPASGNTIYF.